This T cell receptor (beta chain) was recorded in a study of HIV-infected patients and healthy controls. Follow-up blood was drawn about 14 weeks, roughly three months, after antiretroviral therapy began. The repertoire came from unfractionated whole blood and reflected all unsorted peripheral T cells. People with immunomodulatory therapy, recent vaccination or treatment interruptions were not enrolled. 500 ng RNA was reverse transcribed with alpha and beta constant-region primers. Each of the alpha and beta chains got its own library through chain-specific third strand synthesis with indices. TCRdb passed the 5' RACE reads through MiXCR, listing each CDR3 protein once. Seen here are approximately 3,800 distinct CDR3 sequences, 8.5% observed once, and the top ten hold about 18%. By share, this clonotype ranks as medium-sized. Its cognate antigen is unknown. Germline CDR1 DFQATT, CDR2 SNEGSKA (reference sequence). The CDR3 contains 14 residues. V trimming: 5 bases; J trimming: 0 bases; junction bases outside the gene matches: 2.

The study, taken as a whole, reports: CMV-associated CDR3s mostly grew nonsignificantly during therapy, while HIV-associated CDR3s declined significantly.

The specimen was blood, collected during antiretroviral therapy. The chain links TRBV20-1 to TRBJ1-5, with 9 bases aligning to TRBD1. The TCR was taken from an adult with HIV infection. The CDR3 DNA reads TGCAGTGCTGGGACAGGGCCTAGCAATCAGCCCCAGCATTTT. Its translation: CSAGTGPSNQPQHF.